These 20 T cell receptor beta chains were all obtained from the same sample, sequenced in a study of blood T cell repertoires in COVID-19. Assay: immunoSEQ multiplex PCR; the TCRdb copy retains only in-frame clones and omits some. In the table there are about 250,000 clones, 70% to 75% of which are singletons. The sequenced sample was peripheral blood. The receptors were gathered from a woman older than 75 with acute or convalescent COVID-19.

The J gene is TRBJ2-3, the V gene TRBV5-4; 7 bases map to TRBD2. Germline CDR1 and CDR2: SGHNT and YYREEE (reference sequence). This CDR3 has 14 amino acids. Trimming removed 1 base from V and 1 base from J; junction bases left unmatched: 0. CDR3 bases: TGTGCCAGCAGCTTGACTAGCGGCACAGATACGCAGTATTTT. It encodes CASSLTSGTDTQYF.

V usage is TRBV5-4 and J usage is TRBJ2-2, with D perhaps TRBD1 (5 bases). This CDR3 spans 14 amino acids. Germline assignment: CDR1 SGHNT and CDR2 YYREEE (reference sequence). Trimming took off 4 bases at V and 6 bases at J, with 13 bases between the two ends. The CDR3 loop is CASSGQNTAGELFF. Written as DNA, the CDR3 is TGTGCCAGCAGCGGACAAAATACGGCCGGGGAGCTGTTTTTT.

This sequence joins TRBV18 and TRBJ1-2, with 7 bases that match TRBD1. The V segment lost 0 bases and the J segment 0 bases; nucleotides outside the gene matches: 4. Germline CDR1 KGHSH, CDR2 LQKENI. The CDR3 has 16 residues. CDR3 coding DNA: TGTGCCAGCTCACCACCGAGTCAGGGGGCTAACTATGGCTACACCTTC. As protein: CASSPPSQGANYGYTF.

The V gene is TRBV29-1, the J gene TRBJ1-1, with unresolved D. V lost 6 bases and J 4 bases, leaving 12 bases between the germline ends. This CDR3 region has 12 residues. Per germline, CDR1 SQVTM and CDR2 ANQGSEA. The CDR3 nucleotides are TGCAGCGTACCTGGGAGGGCCACTGAAGCTTTCTTT. Translated, it gives CSVPGRATEAFF. Variable domain in full (rest from reference TRBV29-1 and TRBJ1-1): SAVISQKPSRDICQRGTSLTIQCQVDSQVTMMFWYRQQPGQSLTLIATANQGSEATYESGFVIDKFPISRPNLTFSTLTVSNMSPEDSSIYLCSVPGRATEAFFGQGTRLTVV.

V and J are TRBV7-2 and TRBJ2-3, with 8 bases matching TRBD2. V lost 6 bases, J lost 5 bases, and 7 bases stayed unmatched. Germline loops: CDR1 SGHTA, CDR2 FQGNSA. The CDR3 sequence is 14 residues long. The DNA for the CDR3 is TGTGCCAGCAGTCCGTCGGGGGGGGAAGATACGCAGTATTTT. This gives the protein CASSPSGGEDTQYF.

This chain joins TRBV11-2 and TRBJ2-3; 9 nucleotides align to TRBD2. Germline lookup yields CDR1 SGHAT and CDR2 FQNNGV. The J segment lost 8 bases and the V segment lost 5 bases, leaving 11 bases of the junction unmatched. The CDR3 is 15 residues long. The chain's CDR3 is CASSPTSGRVGTQYF. CDR3 sequence (DNA): TGTGCCAGCAGCCCGACTAGCGGTAGAGTGGGTACGCAGTATTTT.

The V gene is TRBV5-5, the J gene TRBJ1-1, with 9 bases fitting TRBD1. The CDR3 covers 18 residues. Germline V gene sequence: CDR1 SGHKS, CDR2 YYEKEE (reference sequence). V lost 0 bases to trimming and J lost 0 bases; unmatched junction nucleotides: 9. The CDR3, as DNA: TGTGCCAGCAGCTTGGTACCGGGACAGGGAGAAATGAACACTGAAGCTTTCTTT. Protein: CASSLVPGQGEMNTEAFF.

V and J are TRBV2 and TRBJ1-2; D uncertain. V lost 4 bases and J lost 4, with 13 bases in between. The CDR3 consists of 14 residues. Germline V gene sequence: CDR1 SNHLY, CDR2 FYNNEI. The CDR3 region has the DNA TGTGCCAGCAGTGTACGGGGAGTCGGCTATGGCTACACCTTC. Translation gives CASSVRGVGYGYTF.

This clone has only one observation. This chain connects TRBV5-1 to TRBJ2-1, with 7 bases lining up with TRBD2. After removal of 4 bases from V and 4 bases from J, the junction contained 11 bases not matched to a gene. The CDR3 sequence is 16 residues long. Germline loops: CDR1 SGHRS, CDR2 YFSETQ. The CDR3 sequence: CASSPHGEGPYNEQFF. The CDR3 DNA reads as TGCGCCAGCAGCCCCCACGGGGAGGGCCCTTACAATGAGCAGTTCTTC.

The chain recombines TRBV13 with TRBJ1-2; no clear D. The ends were cut back, 0 bases at V and 1 base at J, with 3 bases in the middle. This CDR3 region has 13 residues. Germline values: CDR1 PRHDT, CDR2 FYEKMQ (reference sequence). DNA for the CDR3: TGTGCCAGCAGCTTAGGTCTTAACTATGGCTACACCTTC. Amino acid sequence: CASSLGLNYGYTF.

The chain joins TRBV19 to TRBJ1-5, with D maybe TRBD1 (5 bases). Germline assignment: CDR1 LNHDA and CDR2 SQIVND (reference sequence). The CDR3 consists of 15 residues. V gave up 3 bases and J gave up 0 bases, with 9 bases separating them. This chain's CDR3 is CASSIDRNSNQPQHF. The CDR3 DNA is TGTGCCAGTAGTATTGACAGAAATAGCAATCAGCCCCAGCATTTT.

CDR3 nucleotide sequence: TGTGCCAGCAGCCGAGGGACAGCTGAGACCCAGTACTTC. Encoded protein: CASSRGTAETQYF. The chain employs TRBV7-2 and TRBJ2-5, with 7 nucleotides matching TRBD1. CDR1 and CDR2 (germline): SGHTA, FQGNSA. V shed 5 bases and J 5 bases; nucleotides not matched to a gene: 5. The CDR3 extends over 13 amino acids.

This clone was picked up a small number of times. V is TRBV7-2 and J is TRBJ2-7, with 9 bases lining up with TRBD1. Germline CDR1 SGHTA, CDR2 FQGNSA. The CDR3 is 14 residues long. With 1 base clipped from V and 6 bases from J, the junction kept 4 bases outside the gene matches. CDR3 sequence reads: CASSLGQGGAEQYF. In nucleotides, the CDR3 is TGTGCCAGCAGCTTAGGACAGGGGGGCGCCGAGCAGTACTTC.

The V call is TRBV11-2, the J call TRBJ1-6, with D maybe TRBD1 (6 bases). Germline V gene sequence: CDR1 SGHAT, CDR2 FQNNGV. CDR3 length: 15 amino acids. Trimming shortened V by 2 bases and J by 6 bases, and 11 bases separated the two germline ends. The CDR3 DNA reads TGTGCCAGCAGCTTAATACAGGGAGCTAATTCACCCCTCCACTTT. Translation: CASSLIQGANSPLHF.

J is TRBJ1-2 and V is TRBV18; 10 positions match TRBD1. The J segment lost 7 bases and the V segment lost 3 bases, leaving 5 bases of the junction unmatched. The CDR3 loop spans 14 amino acids. Germline values: CDR1 KGHSH, CDR2 LQKENI. The CDR3 loop is CASSPRQGAGGYTF. The CDR3 bases are TGTGCCAGCTCACCCCGACAGGGGGCTGGTGGCTACACCTTC.

The V gene is TRBV7-9, the J gene TRBJ2-3, with TRBD1 matching 8 bases. CDR3 length: 14 residues. Germline values: CDR1 SEHNR, CDR2 FQNEAQ (reference sequence). V gave up 5 bases and J gave up 7 bases; unmatched junction bases: 8. Written as DNA, the CDR3 is TGTGCCAGCAGCCTGGGACAGGACCTGAATACGCAGTATTTT. It is translated as CASSLGQDLNTQYF.

This clone was counted only a few times. V and J are TRBV19 and TRBJ2-3; D is possibly TRBD2 (6 bases). The V gene's germline CDR1 is LNHDA and CDR2 SQIVND (reference sequence). The ends were cut back, 10 bases at V and 1 base at J, with 12 bases in the middle. This CDR3 comprises 13 residues. Here the CDR3 reads CAISGTRTDTQYF. Written as DNA, the CDR3 is TGTGCCATCTCCGGGACTCGCACAGATACGCAGTATTTT.

The chain combines TRBV13 with TRBJ2-2; perhaps TRBD2 as D (5 bases). The CDR3 loop spans 17 amino acids. Trimming left V 4 bases short and J 2 bases short, with 17 bases between. CDR1 PRHDT and CDR2 FYEKMQ come from the germline V gene (reference sequence). The chain's CDR3 is CASSSSAGAYNTGELFF. The CDR3 region has the DNA TGTGCCAGCAGCTCGTCGGCGGGCGCTTATAACACCGGGGAGCTGTTTTTT.

This clone was counted between two and nine times. The chain joins TRBV7-2 to TRBJ1-1, with D possibly matching TRBD1 (5 bases). Germline CDR1 reads SGHTA; CDR2 reads FQGNSA. This CDR3 comprises 14 residues. The ends were cut back, 5 bases at V and 10 bases at J, with 20 bases in the middle. This CDR3 is CASSASKTAGSAFF. For the CDR3, the DNA is TGTGCCAGCAGCGCCTCTAAAACAGCAGGGTCAGCTTTCTTT.

This clone has more than one count but fewer than ten. This chain joins TRBV21-1 and TRBJ2-7; the D call of TRBD1 is as the table states it, not checked on the DNA. TRBV21-1 is marked as a pseudogene. The CDR3 has 13 amino acids. The CDR3: CASIPGVAYEQYF. The CDR3 DNA sequence: TGTGCCAGCATCCCAGGGGTAGCCTACGAGCAGTACTTC.